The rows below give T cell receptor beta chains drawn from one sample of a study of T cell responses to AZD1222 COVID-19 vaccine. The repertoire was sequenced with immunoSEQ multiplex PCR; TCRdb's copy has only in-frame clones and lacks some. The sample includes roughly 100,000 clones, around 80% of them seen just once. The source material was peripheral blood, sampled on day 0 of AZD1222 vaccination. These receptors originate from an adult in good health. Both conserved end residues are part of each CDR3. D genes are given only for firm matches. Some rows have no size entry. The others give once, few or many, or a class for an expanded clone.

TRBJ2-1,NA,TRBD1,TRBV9,CASSGRGTSYNEQFF,TGTGCCAGCAGCGGCAGGGGGACGTCCTACAATGAGCAGTTCTTC
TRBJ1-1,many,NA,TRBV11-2,CASSSGLVSEAFF,TGTGCCAGCAGCTCAGGACTCGTCTCAGAAGCTTTCTTT
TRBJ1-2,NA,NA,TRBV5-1,CASSLASGSNYGYTF,TGCGCCAGCAGCTTGGCTAGCGGTAGTAACTATGGCTACACCTTC
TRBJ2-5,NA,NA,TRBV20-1,CSAPFGETQYF,TGCAGTGCCCCTTTCGGGGAGACCCAGTACTTC
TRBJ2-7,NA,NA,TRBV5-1,CASSLINPGSYEQYF,TGCGCCAGCAGCTTGATTAACCCAGGGTCCTACGAGCAGTACTTC
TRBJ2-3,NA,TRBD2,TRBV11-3,CASSFASGGTDTQYF,TGTGCCAGCAGCTTTGCTAGCGGGGGCACAGATACGCAGTATTTT
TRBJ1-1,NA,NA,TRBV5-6,CASSSWTEAFF,TGTGCCAGCAGTTCGTGGACTGAAGCTTTCTTT
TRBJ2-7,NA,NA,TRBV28,CASSLNPLSYEQYF,TGTGCCAGCAGTTTAAACCCTCTTAGCTACGAGCAGTACTTC
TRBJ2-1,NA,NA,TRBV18,CASSPDSSYNEQFF,TGTGCCAGCTCACCTGATAGCTCCTACAATGAGCAGTTCTTC
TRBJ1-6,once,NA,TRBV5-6,CASSPLGVSPLHF,TGTGCCAGCAGCCCCTTGGGTGTTTCACCCCTCCACTTT
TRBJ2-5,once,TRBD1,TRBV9,CASSVALTGGVRETQYF,TGTGCCAGCAGCGTAGCTCTTACAGGGGGCGTGAGGGAGACCCAGTACTTC
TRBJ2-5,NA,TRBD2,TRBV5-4,CASSKATSGGPWQETQYF,TGTGCCAGCAGCAAGGCCACTAGCGGGGGCCCGTGGCAAGAGACCCAGTACTTC
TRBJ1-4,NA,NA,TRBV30,CAWRAGRGEKLFF,TGTGCCTGGAGGGCGGGGCGAGGTGAAAAACTGTTTTTT
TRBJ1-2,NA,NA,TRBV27,CASSLSGGWGYTF,TGTGCCAGCAGTTTGAGTGGGGGGTGGGGCTACACCTTC
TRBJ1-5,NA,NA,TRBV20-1,CSARGTGPQHF,TGCAGTGCTAGAGGGACGGGACCCCAGCATTTT
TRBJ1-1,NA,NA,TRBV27,CASSHPSDGTEAFF,TGTGCCAGCAGTCATCCCTCGGATGGCACTGAAGCTTTCTTT
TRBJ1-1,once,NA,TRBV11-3,CASSLDWAAEAFF,TGTGCCAGCAGCTTAGATTGGGCAGCTGAAGCTTTCTTT
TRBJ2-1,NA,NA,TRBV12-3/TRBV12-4,CASSGSTERQFF,TGTGCCAGCAGCGGATCAACGGAAAGGCAGTTCTTC
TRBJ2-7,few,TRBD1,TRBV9,CASSVEGTGLSEQYF,TGTGCCAGCAGCGTAGAGGGGACAGGGCTTTCCGAGCAGTACTTC